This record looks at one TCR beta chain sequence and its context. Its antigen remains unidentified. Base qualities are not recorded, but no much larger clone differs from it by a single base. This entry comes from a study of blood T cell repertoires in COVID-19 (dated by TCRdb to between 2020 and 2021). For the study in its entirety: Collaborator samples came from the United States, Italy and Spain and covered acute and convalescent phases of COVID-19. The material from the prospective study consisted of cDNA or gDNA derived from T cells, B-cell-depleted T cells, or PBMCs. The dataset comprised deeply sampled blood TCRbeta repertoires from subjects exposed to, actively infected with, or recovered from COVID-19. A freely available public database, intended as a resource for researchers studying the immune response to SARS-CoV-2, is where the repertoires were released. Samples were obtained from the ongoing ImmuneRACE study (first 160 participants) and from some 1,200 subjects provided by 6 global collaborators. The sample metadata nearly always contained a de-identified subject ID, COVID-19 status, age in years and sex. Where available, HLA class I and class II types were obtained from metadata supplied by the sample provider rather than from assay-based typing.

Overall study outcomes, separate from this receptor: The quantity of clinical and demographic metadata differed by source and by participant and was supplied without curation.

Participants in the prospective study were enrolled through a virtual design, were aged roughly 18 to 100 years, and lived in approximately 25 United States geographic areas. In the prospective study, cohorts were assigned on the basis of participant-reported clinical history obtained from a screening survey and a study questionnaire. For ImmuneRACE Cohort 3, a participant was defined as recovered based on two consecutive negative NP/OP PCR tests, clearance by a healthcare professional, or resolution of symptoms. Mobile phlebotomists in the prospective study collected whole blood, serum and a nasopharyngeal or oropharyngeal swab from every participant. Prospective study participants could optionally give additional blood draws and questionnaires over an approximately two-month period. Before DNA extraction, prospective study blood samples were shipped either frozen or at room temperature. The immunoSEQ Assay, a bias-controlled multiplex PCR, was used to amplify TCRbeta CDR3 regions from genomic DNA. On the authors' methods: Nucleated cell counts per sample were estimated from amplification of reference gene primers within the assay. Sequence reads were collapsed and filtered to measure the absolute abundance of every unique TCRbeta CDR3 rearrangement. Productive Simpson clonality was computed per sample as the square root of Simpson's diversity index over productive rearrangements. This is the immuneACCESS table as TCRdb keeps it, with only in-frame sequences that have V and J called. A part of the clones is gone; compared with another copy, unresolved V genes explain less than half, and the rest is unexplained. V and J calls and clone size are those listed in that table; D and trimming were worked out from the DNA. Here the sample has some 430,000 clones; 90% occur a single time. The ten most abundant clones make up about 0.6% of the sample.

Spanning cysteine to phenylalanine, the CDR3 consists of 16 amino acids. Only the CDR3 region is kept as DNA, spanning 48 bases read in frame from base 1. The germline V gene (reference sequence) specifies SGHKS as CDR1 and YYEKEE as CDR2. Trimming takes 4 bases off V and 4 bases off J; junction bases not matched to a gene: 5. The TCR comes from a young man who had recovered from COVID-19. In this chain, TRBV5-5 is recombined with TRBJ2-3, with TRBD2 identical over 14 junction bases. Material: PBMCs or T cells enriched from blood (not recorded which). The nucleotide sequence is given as TGTGCCAGCAGCCCGGGACTAGCGGGAGTATCAGATACGCAGTATTTT. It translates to CASSPGLAGVSDTQYF.